Each of the 13 T cell receptor beta chains below was sequenced from the same sample in a study of blood T cells in healthy people across ages. With a J-beta primer mix and a sample-barcoded 5' primer, a second PCR ran about 6 to 11 cycles. TCRdb re-called the 5' RACE reads with MiXCR, one entry per CDR3 protein. In the table there are around 700,000 distinct CDR3 sequences, around a quarter of which are singletons. This sample also appeared in a second study, on T cells of mothers and their children.

Material: blood. These receptor sequences come from a boy aged 10-17 years in good health.

This sequence joins TRBV12-3 or TRBV12-4 and TRBJ1-5; the D gene is possibly TRBD1 (5 bases). Trimming left V 5 bases short and J 4 bases short, with 15 bases between. The CDR3 is 15 residues long. The CDR3 region has the DNA TGTGCCAGCAGTCCCGACAGCCAGTTTAATCAGCCCCAGCATTTT. Its translation: CASSPDSQFNQPQHF.

This clonotype was observed many times. The chain couples TRBV18 to TRBJ2-5, with D possibly matching TRBD2 (6 bases). V gave up 8 bases and J gave up 2 bases, with 12 bases separating them. Germline CDR1 is KGHSH and CDR2 is LQKENI. CDR3 length equals 13 residues. In DNA, the CDR3 is TGTGCCAGCAGTCCGGGACTTCAAGAGACCCAGTACTTC. This encodes CASSPGLQETQYF.

This clonotype was seen at least ten times. J is TRBJ2-5 and V is TRBV12-3 or TRBV12-4; 8 positions agree with TRBD1. J gave up 5 bases and V 3 bases, and 5 bases lay outside the gene matches. The CDR3 loop spans 14 amino acids. DNA of the CDR3: TGTGCCAGCAGTTTGGCAGGGGGCGCCGAGACCCAGTACTTC. It specifies CASSLAGGAETQYF.

This clonotype was counted between two and nine times. The V call is TRBV15, the J call TRBJ2-5, with TRBD2 matching over 7 bases. CDR3 length: 15 residues. From germline, CDR1 is LNHNV and CDR2 YYDKDF (reference sequence). The J segment lost 3 bases and the V segment lost 0 bases, leaving 4 bases of the junction unmatched. DNA for the CDR3: TGTGCCACCAGCAGAGAGGGAGGGATAGAAGAGACCCAGTACTTC. It codes for CATSREGGIEETQYF.

This clonotype was found a few times. The V gene is TRBV9, the J gene TRBJ2-1, with a tentative D call TRBD2 (6 bases). Germline CDR1 SGDLS, CDR2 YYNGEE. The germline V and J ends were trimmed by 2 bases and 0 bases, with 18 bases remaining between them. The CDR3 has 18 amino acids. CDR3 sequence reads: CASSVGGSGKSSYNEQFF. In DNA, the CDR3 is TGTGCCAGCAGCGTGGGGGGTAGCGGTAAAAGCTCCTACAATGAGCAGTTCTTC. Combining the CDR3 with reference TRBV9 and TRBJ2-1 gives the whole variable domain DSGVTQTPKHLITATGQRVTLRCSPRSGDLSVYWYQQSLDQGLQFLIQYYNGEERAKGNILERFSAQQFPDLHSELNLSSLELGDSALYFCASSVGGSGKSSYNEQFFGPGTRLTVL.

This chain connects TRBV28 to TRBJ2-2, with TRBD2 identical over 9 bases. Trimming at V came to 6 bases and at J to 1 base, leaving 6 bases not matched to a gene. Germline CDR1 and CDR2: MDHEN and SYDVKM. The CDR3 loop spans 16 amino acids. CDR3 sequence (DNA): TGTGCCAGCAGAAGCTTGACTAGCGGGAACACCGGGGAGCTGTTTTTT. Its protein product is CASRSLTSGNTGELFF.

J is TRBJ2-3 and V is TRBV5-5; 8 bases are a match to TRBD1. The J segment lost 2 bases and the V segment lost 3 bases, leaving 8 bases of the junction unmatched. Germline loops: CDR1 SGHKS, CDR2 YYEKEE (reference sequence). The CDR3 sequence is 16 residues long. CDR3: CASSSYRGVVTDTQYF. The CDR3 nucleotides read TGTGCCAGCAGCTCCTACAGGGGGGTTGTCACAGATACGCAGTATTTT.

The CDR3: CASSSGSEGEQFF. The CDR3 coding sequence is TGTGCCAGTTCTAGCGGGAGCGAGGGTGAGCAGTTCTTC. The chain recombines TRBV12-3 or TRBV12-4 with TRBJ2-1, with 10 bases aligning to TRBD2. This CDR3 has 13 residues. The V gene end was trimmed by 9 bases and the J gene end by 9 bases; junction bases not matched to a gene: 8.

This clonotype was seen a single time. The chain uses TRBV2 and TRBJ2-7; TRBD2 agrees at 10 bases. Germline loops: CDR1 SNHLY, CDR2 FYNNEI. There are 13 residues in the CDR3. The J segment lost 5 bases and the V segment lost 11 bases, leaving 9 bases of the junction unmatched. The CDR3 protein is CAGQRGGFHEQYF. CDR3 coding DNA: TGTGCCGGTCAGCGGGGGGGCTTCCACGAGCAGTACTTC.

The chain is built from TRBV9 and TRBJ2-5, with D tentatively TRBD1 (6 bases). The length of the CDR3 is 13 residues. Trimming removed 3 bases at V and 3 bases at J, with 9 bases between. Germline V gene sequence: CDR1 SGDLS, CDR2 YYNGEE. CDR3 loop: CASSDAGEETQYF. CDR3 bases: TGTGCCAGCAGCGATGCAGGGGAAGAGACCCAGTACTTC.

The chain is built from TRBV29-1 and TRBJ1-1; D gene uncertain. The CDR3 has 11 residues. CDR1 is SQVTM, CDR2 ANQGSEA, per germline. The V end lost 4 bases, the J end lost 5 bases, and 8 bases lay between the germline ends. The CDR3 region is CSVASGTEAFF. CDR3 in DNA: TGCAGCGTTGCCAGTGGGACTGAAGCTTTCTTT.

This clonotype was observed a handful of times. The chain combines TRBV6-2 or TRBV6-3 with TRBJ2-7; D unclear. Germline lookup yields CDR1 MNHEY and CDR2 SVGEGT. The CDR3 consists of 13 residues. The V end lost 2 bases, the J end lost 2 bases, and 7 bases lay between the germline ends. This chain's CDR3 is CASSYARTYEQYF. The CDR3 nucleotides read TGTGCCAGCAGTTACGCGCGGACCTACGAGCAGTACTTC.

This clonotype was counted only a few times. The chain links TRBV29-1 to TRBJ1-4, with D possibly TRBD1 on 6 matching bases. The V gene lost 5 bases and the J gene lost 4 bases, with 17 bases spanning the gap. CDR1 is SQVTM and CDR2 is ANQGSEA in the germline V gene. The CDR3 length is 15 residues. The CDR3 sequence is CSVWSGDGNNEKLFF. As DNA, the CDR3 is TGCAGCGTTTGGTCAGGGGACGGAAATAATGAAAAACTGTTTTTT. Full variable domain (outside the CDR3, taken from reference TRBV29-1 and TRBJ1-4): SAVISQKPSRDICQRGTSLTIQCQVDSQVTMMFWYRQQPGQSLTLIATANQGSEATYESGFVIDKFPISRPNLTFSTLTVSNMSPEDSSIYLCSVWSGDGNNEKLFFGSGTQLSVL.